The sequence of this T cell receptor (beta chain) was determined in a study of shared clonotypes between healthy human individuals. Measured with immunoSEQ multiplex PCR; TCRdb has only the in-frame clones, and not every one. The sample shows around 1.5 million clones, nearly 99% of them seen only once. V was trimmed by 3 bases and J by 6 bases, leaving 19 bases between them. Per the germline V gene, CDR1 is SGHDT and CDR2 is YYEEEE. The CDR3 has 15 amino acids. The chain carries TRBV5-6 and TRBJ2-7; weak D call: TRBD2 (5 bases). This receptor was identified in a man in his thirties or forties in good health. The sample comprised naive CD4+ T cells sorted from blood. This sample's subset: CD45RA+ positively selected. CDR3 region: CASSSRIGVVSEQYF. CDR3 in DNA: TGTGCCAGCAGCTCGAGGATCGGGGTTGTCTCCGAGCAGTACTTC.